This T cell receptor (beta chain) was documented in a study of cytomegalovirus exposure and HLA in healthy donors. Study-wide results and limits: Presence/absence analyses supposed approximately even sequencing depth among donors. Researchers had no immune exposure information except CMV serostatus available.

The CDR3 loop spans 18 amino acids. Germline CDR1 reads LGHNA; CDR2 reads YNFKEQ. V lost 0 bases and J lost 4; bases outside the gene matches: 12. Comments on this clone: The antigen remains undetermined.

In the PCR, 60 Vbeta and 13 Jbeta primers were used. Sequencing was performed with immunoSEQ multiplex PCR; in TCRdb, only in-frame clones are kept and a portion is missing. The sample consists of 95,000 to 150,000 clones, 65% to 80% of them appearing once. The donors (healthy individuals) were bone marrow donors. Unrecorded immune exposures were likely, despite nominal health at sampling. V is TRBV4-2 and J is TRBJ1-3; the match to TRBD1 covers 7 bases. The clonotype comes from a woman in her forties in good health and CMV-seropositive. Material for sequencing was PBMCs. This CDR3 reads CASSQEEGGGAGGNTIYF. The CDR3 bases are TGTGCCAGCAGCCAAGAGGAAGGAGGGGGCGCCGGCGGAAACACCATATATTTT.